The present T cell receptor beta chain was sequenced within a study of CD8 T cells in Susac syndrome. Study background: Each patient with Susac syndrome, at the time of blood draw, was therapy-naive, on corticosteroids, or on intravenous immunoglobulin alone.

The germline CDR1 and CDR2 sequences are SGHRS and YFSETQ. The CDR3 runs 16 residues. J gave up 5 bases and V 2 bases, and 11 bases lay outside the gene matches. With random hexamers, reverse transcription was performed on about 0.45 to 1 ug of RNA. TCRdb reprocessed the immunoSEQ multiplex PCR reads via MiXCR and lists one record per CDR3 protein. The table has around 90,000 distinct CDR3 sequences, about 95% seen once; the top ten hold approximately 0.57%. The patients with Susac syndrome were individuals who fulfilled the recently defined diagnostic criteria for disease that was either definite or probable.

Source material: CD8+ T cells from PBMCs. The gene calls are TRBV5-1 and TRBJ1-2, with 8 positions matching TRBD1. The clonotype originates from a human donor with Susac syndrome. The CDR3 region has the DNA TGCGCCAGCAGCTTCTTCCCCCTACAGGGGGTATATGGCTACACCTTC. Translated: CASSFFPLQGVYGYTF.